The sample holds many counts of the clone carrying this TCR beta chain. The antigen is undetermined. After removal of 5 bases from V and 3 bases from J, the junction contained 6 bases not matched to a gene. The CDR3 has 15 amino acids. The record originates from a study of neurological immune-mediated disorders. Study observations and caveats: The most TCR clonal expansion was seen in HTLV-1-associated myelopathy, and the least was seen in multiple sclerosis, which fell below healthy controls.

cDNA synthesis was performed by 5'RACE with 10-nucleotide random UMIs. TCRdb independently ran MiXCR on the 5' RACE reads; one entry per CDR3 protein. The table includes around 78,000 distinct CDR3 sequences, over 15% detected once. The unsorted libraries were produced from 2 million PBMCs held at -80 C. The sequence was collected from a woman aged 40 to 55 in good health. This rearrangement joins TRBV12-3 or TRBV12-4 to TRBJ2-7; 11 positions agree with TRBD1. Sequences were obtained from PBMCs. CDR3 region: CASSRAGTGGYEQYF. DNA of the CDR3: TGTGCCAGCAGTCGGGCCGGGACAGGGGGCTACGAGCAGTACTTC.